This T cell receptor beta chain was identified during a study of shared clonotypes between healthy human individuals. Study observations and caveats: The genetic and exposure-history diversity represented was limited by few donors.

Template for every sorted-subset replicate PCR totaled about 0.2 ug DNA, tens of thousands of T cell genomes. Sequencing was performed with immunoSEQ multiplex PCR; in TCRdb, only in-frame clones are kept and a portion is missing. The sample has 300,000 to 400,000 clones, around 67% seen once. V lost 0 bases to trimming and J lost 4 bases; unmatched junction nucleotides: 7. CDR3 length: 17 amino acids. Germline CDR1 LNHDA, CDR2 SQIVND (reference sequence). In regard to this clone: Its antigen is currently unknown.

This chain joins TRBV19 and TRBJ2-2; 8 bases align to TRBD2. This sequence originates from a man under 40 in good health. Specimen: memory CD4+ T cells sorted from blood. Subset noted: CD45RA-negative fraction. The CDR3 DNA reads as TGTGCCAGTAGTATAGATCCCAGCGGGAGCCTCACCGGGGAGCTGTTTTTT. It codes for CASSIDPSGSLTGELFF.